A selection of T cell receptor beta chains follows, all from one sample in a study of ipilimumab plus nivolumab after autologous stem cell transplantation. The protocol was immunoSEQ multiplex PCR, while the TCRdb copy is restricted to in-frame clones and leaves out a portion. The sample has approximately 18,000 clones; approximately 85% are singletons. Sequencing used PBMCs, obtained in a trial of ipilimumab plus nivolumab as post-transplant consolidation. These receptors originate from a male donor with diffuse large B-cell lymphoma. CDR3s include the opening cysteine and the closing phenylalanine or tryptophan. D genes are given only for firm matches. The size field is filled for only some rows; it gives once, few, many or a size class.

CDR3 DNA: TGTGCCAGTTCGGACCTCTACGAGCAGTACTTC
CDR3 protein: CASSDLYEQYF
D gene: .
J gene: TRBJ2-7
clone size: .
V gene: TRBV19

CDR3 DNA: TGTGCCAGCAGCTCCGGGGAGGGGCTCCCAGGGCAGAGGCAGTATTTT
CDR3 protein: CASSSGEGLPGQRQYF
D gene: TRBD2
J gene: TRBJ2-3
clone size: .
V gene: TRBV9

CDR3 DNA: TGTGCCAGCAGTGTAACCTCGGCAGTAAACACCGGGGAGCTGTTTTTT
CDR3 protein: CASSVTSAVNTGELFF
D gene: .
J gene: TRBJ2-2
clone size: .
V gene: TRBV2

CDR3 DNA: TGTGCCAGCAGCTTAGTCCCGGCAGGGGCCGCTTCCAGTGCATTT
CDR3 protein: CASSLVPAGAASSAF
D gene: .
J gene: TRBJ1-1
clone size: .
V gene: TRBV11-2

CDR3 DNA: TGTGCCACAGCATCTACAGGGGGCCCCTACGAGCAGTACTTC
CDR3 protein: CATASTGGPYEQYF
D gene: TRBD1
J gene: TRBJ2-7
clone size: .
V gene: TRBV19

CDR3 DNA: TGTGCCAGCAGTGGGGACAGGGGGAACCAGCCCCAGCATTTT
CDR3 protein: CASSGDRGNQPQHF
D gene: TRBD1
J gene: TRBJ1-5
clone size: .
V gene: TRBV2

CDR3 DNA: TGCGCCAGCAGCCAAGATCGGGGGCACGAGCAGTACTTC
CDR3 protein: CASSQDRGHEQYF
D gene: .
J gene: TRBJ2-7
clone size: .
V gene: TRBV4-1

CDR3 DNA: TGTGCCAGCAGCACATCCCCAGGGAATAGTAACTATGGCTACACCTTC
CDR3 protein: CASSTSPGNSNYGYTF
D gene: .
J gene: TRBJ1-2
clone size: few
V gene: TRBV6-6

CDR3 DNA: TGTGCCAGCAGCTTATCCGGCGGACCCCCTTACGAGCAGTACTTC
CDR3 protein: CASSLSGGPPYEQYF
D gene: .
J gene: TRBJ2-7
clone size: .
V gene: TRBV7-2

CDR3 DNA: TGTGCCAGCAGCCCTGACAGGGGGCGGGAGACCCAGTACTTC
CDR3 protein: CASSPDRGRETQYF
D gene: TRBD1
J gene: TRBJ2-5
clone size: once
V gene: TRBV6-5

CDR3 DNA: TGCGCCAGCAGCTATCTAGCGGGGGGCCCCTCTGGGGCCAACGTCCTGACTTTC
CDR3 protein: CASSYLAGGPSGANVLTF
D gene: TRBD2
J gene: TRBJ2-6
clone size: .
V gene: TRBV5-1

CDR3 DNA: TGTGCCAGTAGTATCTCGCGGACTGGTGGCGAGCAGTACTTC
CDR3 protein: CASSISRTGGEQYF
D gene: .
J gene: TRBJ2-7
clone size: .
V gene: TRBV19

CDR3 DNA: TGTGCCGCGAGGGCCCTAGCGGCCCAAGAGACCCAGTACTTC
CDR3 protein: CAARALAAQETQYF
D gene: TRBD2
J gene: TRBJ2-5
clone size: .
V gene: TRBV6-5

CDR3 DNA: TGTGCCAGCAGTGAATGGCGACCAACTAATGAAAAACTGTTTTTT
CDR3 protein: CASSEWRPTNEKLFF
D gene: .
J gene: TRBJ1-4
clone size: .
V gene: TRBV6-1

CDR3 DNA: TGTGCCAGTAGTTTACAGACGATGGCTTCACCCCTCCACTTT
CDR3 protein: CASSLQTMASPLHF
D gene: .
J gene: TRBJ1-6
clone size: few
V gene: TRBV19

CDR3 DNA: TGTGCCAGCAGTTTGCGGGGATCCTATAATTCACCCCTCCACTTT
CDR3 protein: CASSLRGSYNSPLHF
D gene: .
J gene: TRBJ1-6
clone size: .
V gene: TRBV27

CDR3 DNA: TGCGCCAGCAGCTTGGAACTAGCGGGGGCCTACGAGCAGTACTTC
CDR3 protein: CASSLELAGAYEQYF
D gene: TRBD2
J gene: TRBJ2-7
clone size: .
V gene: TRBV5-1

CDR3 DNA: TGCGCCAGCAGGGGGCAAGGATTCTCTGGAAACACCATATATTTT
CDR3 protein: CASRGQGFSGNTIYF
D gene: .
J gene: TRBJ1-3
clone size: .
V gene: TRBV5-1

CDR3 DNA: TGTGCCAGCCACCGGACAGCGGTCAATGAGCAGTTCTTC
CDR3 protein: CASHRTAVNEQFF
D gene: .
J gene: TRBJ2-1
clone size: once
V gene: TRBV27

CDR3 DNA: TGTGCCAGCAGTGATTTCTGGGGGCGTGAAGCTTTCTTT
CDR3 protein: CASSDFWGREAFF
D gene: .
J gene: TRBJ1-1
clone size: few
V gene: TRBV6-1

CDR3 DNA: TGCGCCAGCAGCCCGACCGGGAGCAGGGAGGGCAATCAGCCCCAGCATTTT
CDR3 protein: CASSPTGSREGNQPQHF
D gene: .
J gene: TRBJ1-5
clone size: .
V gene: TRBV5-1

CDR3 DNA: TGTGCCAGCAATAAGGGACAGTTCATGAACACTGAAGCTTTCTTT
CDR3 protein: CASNKGQFMNTEAFF
D gene: TRBD1
J gene: TRBJ1-1
clone size: .
V gene: TRBV6-5

CDR3 DNA: TGTGCCAGCAGCAATCATAGGTATAATTCACCCCTCCACTTT
CDR3 protein: CASSNHRYNSPLHF
D gene: .
J gene: TRBJ1-6
clone size: .
V gene: TRBV21-1

CDR3 DNA: TGTGCCTGGAGTGTATCGACGTGGGATGGCTACACCTTC
CDR3 protein: CAWSVSTWDGYTF
D gene: .
J gene: TRBJ1-2
clone size: few
V gene: TRBV30

CDR3 DNA: TGTGCCAGCAGCACCCGGACTAGCGGGGTCACTAAGCAGTACTTC
CDR3 protein: CASSTRTSGVTKQYF
D gene: TRBD2
J gene: TRBJ2-7
clone size: .
V gene: TRBV7-3

CDR3 DNA: TGTGCCAGCACCCCGGTCCCCCGCGGGGGGATAAACATTCAGTACTTC
CDR3 protein: CASTPVPRGGINIQYF
D gene: TRBD2
J gene: TRBJ2-4
clone size: .
V gene: TRBV2

CDR3 DNA: TGTGCCAGCTCACCACAGGGGACCTACGAGCAGTACTTC
CDR3 protein: CASSPQGTYEQYF
D gene: .
J gene: TRBJ2-7
clone size: .
V gene: TRBV18

CDR3 DNA: TGTGCCAGCAAGCCCCAGGGTTACACAGATACGCAGTATTTT
CDR3 protein: CASKPQGYTDTQYF
D gene: .
J gene: TRBJ2-3
clone size: .
V gene: TRBV27

CDR3 DNA: TGTGCCACCGCGAGCGGGGGGGTTACAGATACGCAGTATTTT
CDR3 protein: CATASGGVTDTQYF
D gene: TRBD2
J gene: TRBJ2-3
clone size: .
V gene: TRBV15

CDR3 DNA: TGCAGTGCTAGTGGGCAGTACGAGCAGTACTTC
CDR3 protein: CSASGQYEQYF
D gene: .
J gene: TRBJ2-7
clone size: .
V gene: TRBV20-1

CDR3 DNA: TGTGCCACCAGCAGATATAGGGAGGAAGATGAGCAGTTCTTC
CDR3 protein: CATSRYREEDEQFF
D gene: .
J gene: TRBJ2-1
clone size: .
V gene: TRBV15